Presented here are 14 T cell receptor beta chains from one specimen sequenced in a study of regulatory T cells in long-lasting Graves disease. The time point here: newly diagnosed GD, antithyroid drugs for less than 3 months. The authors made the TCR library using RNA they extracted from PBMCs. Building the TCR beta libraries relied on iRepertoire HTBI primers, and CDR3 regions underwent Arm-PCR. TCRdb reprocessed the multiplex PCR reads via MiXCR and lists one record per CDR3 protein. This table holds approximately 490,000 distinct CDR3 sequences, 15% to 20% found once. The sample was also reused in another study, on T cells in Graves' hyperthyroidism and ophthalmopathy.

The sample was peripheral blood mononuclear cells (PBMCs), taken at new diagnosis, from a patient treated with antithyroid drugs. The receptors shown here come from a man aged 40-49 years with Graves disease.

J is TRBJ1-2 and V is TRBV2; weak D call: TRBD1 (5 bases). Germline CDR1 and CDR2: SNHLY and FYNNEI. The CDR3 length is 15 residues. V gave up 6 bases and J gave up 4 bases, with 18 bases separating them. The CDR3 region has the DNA TGTGCCAGCAGAGCCAATAGGGGCAAGGGCTATGGCTACACCTTC. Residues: CASRANRGKGYGYTF.

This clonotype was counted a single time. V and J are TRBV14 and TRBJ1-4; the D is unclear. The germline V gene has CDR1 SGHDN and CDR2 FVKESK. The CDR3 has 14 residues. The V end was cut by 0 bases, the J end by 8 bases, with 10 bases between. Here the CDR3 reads CASSQDGFGEKLFF. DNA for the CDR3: TGTGCCAGCAGCCAAGATGGGTTTGGCGAAAAACTGTTTTTT.

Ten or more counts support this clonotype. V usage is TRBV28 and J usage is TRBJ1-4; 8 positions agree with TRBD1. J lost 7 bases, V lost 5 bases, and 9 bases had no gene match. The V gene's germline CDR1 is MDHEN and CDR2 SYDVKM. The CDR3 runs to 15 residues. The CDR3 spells CASSPPGTGTEKLFF. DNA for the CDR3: TGTGCCAGCAGTCCCCCGGGGACAGGTACTGAAAAACTGTTTTTT.

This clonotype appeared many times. The CDR3 loop reads CASRVGGRASYNEQFF. The CDR3 bases are TGTGCCAGCAGAGTGGGCGGGAGGGCCTCCTACAATGAGCAGTTCTTC. This chain uses TRBV2 with TRBJ2-1; 9 nucleotides agree with TRBD2. The junction had 6 bases not matched to a gene; V was cut back by 6 bases and J by 0 bases. From germline, CDR1 is SNHLY and CDR2 FYNNEI. CDR3 size: 16 residues. Based on the CDR3 plus reference TRBV2 and TRBJ2-1, the full variable domain is EPEVTQTPSHQVTQMGQEVILRCVPISNHLYFYWYRQILGQKVEFLVSFYNNEISEKSEIFDDQFSVERPDGSNFTLKIRSTKLEDSAMYFCASRVGGRASYNEQFFGPGTRLTVL.

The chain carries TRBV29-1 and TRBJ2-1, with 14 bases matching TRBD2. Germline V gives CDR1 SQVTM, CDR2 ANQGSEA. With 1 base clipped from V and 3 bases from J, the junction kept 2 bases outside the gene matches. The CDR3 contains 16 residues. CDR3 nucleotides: TGCAGCGTTGAAGGGACTAGCGGGAGGTTCTACAATGAGCAGTTCTTC. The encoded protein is CSVEGTSGRFYNEQFF.

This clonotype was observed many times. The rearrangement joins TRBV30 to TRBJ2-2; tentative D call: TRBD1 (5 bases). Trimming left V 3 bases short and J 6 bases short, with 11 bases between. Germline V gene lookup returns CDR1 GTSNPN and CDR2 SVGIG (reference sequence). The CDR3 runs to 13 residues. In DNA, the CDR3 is TGTGCCTGGAGAGCAGTACAGGCCGGGGAGCTGTTTTTT. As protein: CAWRAVQAGELFF.

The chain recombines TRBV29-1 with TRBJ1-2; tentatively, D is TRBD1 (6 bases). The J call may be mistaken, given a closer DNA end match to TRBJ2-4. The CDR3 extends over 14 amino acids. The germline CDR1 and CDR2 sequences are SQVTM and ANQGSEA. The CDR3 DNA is TGCAGCGCCCTACAGGGTGGAGGCAAAAACATTCAGTACTTC. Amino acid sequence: CSALQGGGKNIQYF.

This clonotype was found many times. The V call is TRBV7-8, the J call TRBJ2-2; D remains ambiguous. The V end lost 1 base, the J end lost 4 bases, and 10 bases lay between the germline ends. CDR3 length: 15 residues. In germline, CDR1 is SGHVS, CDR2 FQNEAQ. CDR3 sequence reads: CASSLGHQITGELFF. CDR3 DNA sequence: TGTGCCAGCAGCTTAGGGCACCAGATCACCGGGGAGCTGTTTTTT.

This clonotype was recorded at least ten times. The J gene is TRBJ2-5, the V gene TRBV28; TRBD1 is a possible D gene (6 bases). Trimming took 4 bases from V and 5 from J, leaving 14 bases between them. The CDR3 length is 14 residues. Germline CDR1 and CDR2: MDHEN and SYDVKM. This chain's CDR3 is CASSSTSQGETQYF. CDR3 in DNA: TGTGCCAGCAGTTCCACCAGCCAGGGGGAGACCCAGTACTTC.

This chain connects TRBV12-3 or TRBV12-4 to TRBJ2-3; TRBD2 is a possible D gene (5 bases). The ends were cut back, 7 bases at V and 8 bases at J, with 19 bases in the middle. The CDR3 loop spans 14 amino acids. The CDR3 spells CASTIGLAAGTQYF. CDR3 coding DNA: TGTGCCAGCACCATCGGGCTAGCTGCAGGTACGCAGTATTTT.

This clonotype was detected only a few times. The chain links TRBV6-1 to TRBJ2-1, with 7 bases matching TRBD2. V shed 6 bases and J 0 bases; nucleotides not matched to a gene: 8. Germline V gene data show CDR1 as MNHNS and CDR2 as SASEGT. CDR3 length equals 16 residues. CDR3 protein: CASSPMGGSSYNEQFF. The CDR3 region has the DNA TGTGCCAGCAGCCCCATGGGCGGGAGCTCCTACAATGAGCAGTTCTTC.

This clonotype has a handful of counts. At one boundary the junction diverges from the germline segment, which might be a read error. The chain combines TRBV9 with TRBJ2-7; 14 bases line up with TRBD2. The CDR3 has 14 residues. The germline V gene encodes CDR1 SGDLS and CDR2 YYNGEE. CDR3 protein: CASSAGTSGSGVFF. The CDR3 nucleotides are TGTGCCAGCTCCGCCGGGACTAGCGGGAGTGGGGTTTTCTTC.

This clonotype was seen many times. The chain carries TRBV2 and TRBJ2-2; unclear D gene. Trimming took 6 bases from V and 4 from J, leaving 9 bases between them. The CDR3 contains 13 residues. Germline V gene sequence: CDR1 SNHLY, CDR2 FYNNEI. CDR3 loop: CASRGSFTGELFF. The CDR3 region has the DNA TGTGCCAGCAGGGGTAGCTTCACCGGGGAGCTGTTTTTT.

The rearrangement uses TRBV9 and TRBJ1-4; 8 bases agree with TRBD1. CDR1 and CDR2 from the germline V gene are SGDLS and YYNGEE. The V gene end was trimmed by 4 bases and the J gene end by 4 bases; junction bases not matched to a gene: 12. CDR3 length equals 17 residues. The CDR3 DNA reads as TGTGCCAGCAGCCCTAGGACAGGGTTAAATGGTAATGAAAAACTGTTTTTT. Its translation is CASSPRTGLNGNEKLFF.